The 30 T cell receptor beta chains reported below all come from one sample, sequenced in a study of technical replicates of blood from several donors. TCRdb's copy holds only in-frame clones and misses some; the assay was immunoSEQ multiplex PCR. The data show approximately 97,000 clones, with approximately 96% seen just once and approximately 0.38% held by the top ten. Sequencing was performed on T cells isolated from PBMCs. The receptors derive from a human donor in good health.

The V call is TRBV9, the J call TRBJ2-7, with 7 bases fitting TRBD1. V trimming: 0 bases; J trimming: 5 bases; junction bases outside the gene matches: 5. The germline V gene has CDR1 SGDLS and CDR2 YYNGEE. CDR3 length equals 14 residues. CDR3 nucleotide sequence: TGTGCCAGCAGCGTAGACAGGGGAACTCACGAGCAGTACTTC. Protein product: CASSVDRGTHEQYF.

The chain employs TRBV7-2 and TRBJ2-7; 8 bases align to TRBD1. V shed 5 bases and J 3 bases; nucleotides not matched to a gene: 6. This CDR3 has 14 residues. Germline lookup yields CDR1 SGHTA and CDR2 FQGNSA. The CDR3 DNA is TGTGCCAGCAGCCCACAGGGACAGGTCTACGAGCAGTACTTC. This translates into CASSPQGQVYEQYF.

The chain joins TRBV10-2 to TRBJ2-4; D is possibly TRBD2 (6 bases). This CDR3 contains 15 residues. Germline V lookup: CDR1 WSHSY, CDR2 SAAADI. Trimming took 2 bases from V and 0 from J, leaving 8 bases between them. The CDR3 reads CASSEGTVAKNIQYF. As DNA, the CDR3 is TGCGCCAGCAGTGAGGGGACTGTAGCCAAAAACATTCAGTACTTC.

This chain joins TRBV6-1 and TRBJ1-1; perhaps TRBD1 as D (6 bases). Germline CDR1 MNHNS, CDR2 SASEGT. Trimming took off 6 bases at V and 3 bases at J, with 14 bases between the two ends. The CDR3 length is 14 residues. For the CDR3, the DNA is TGTGCCAGCAGCACAACAGGGACGGACACTGAAGCTTTCTTT. Protein product: CASSTTGTDTEAFF.

This chain joins TRBV6-6 and TRBJ2-7; weak D call: TRBD1 (5 bases). The germline V and J ends were trimmed by 2 bases and 3 bases, with 11 bases remaining between them. Looked up from germline, CDR1 is MNHNY and CDR2 is SVGAGI (reference sequence). This CDR3 has 14 residues. In DNA, the CDR3 is TGTGCCAGCAGTTACGACAGCACAGTCTACGAGCAGTACTTC. This encodes CASSYDSTVYEQYF.

V gene TRBV28 combines with J gene TRBJ2-7, with a weak D call TRBD2 (6 bases). V was shortened by 1 base and J by 1 base, with 8 bases between the two germline ends. Germline CDR1 reads MDHEN; CDR2 reads SYDVKM. This CDR3 comprises 14 residues. CDR3 sequence: CASSLYRGSYEQYF. CDR3 coding DNA: TGTGCCAGCAGTTTATATCGGGGGTCCTACGAGCAGTACTTC.

The chain uses TRBV7-2 and TRBJ1-1; TRBD1 matches 9 bases. With V trimmed by 1 base and J by 13 bases, 13 bases remained unmatched. Germline loops: CDR1 SGHTA, CDR2 FQGNSA. The CDR3 contains 15 residues. This chain's CDR3 is CASSLGDRVGDRGFF. As DNA, the CDR3 is TGTGCCAGCAGCTTAGGGGACAGGGTAGGGGACCGGGGTTTCTTT.

This chain joins TRBV25-1 and TRBJ2-2; 7 nucleotides align to TRBD1. Trimming took 6 bases from V and 3 from J; bases not matched to a gene: 7. Germline CDR1 MGHDK, CDR2 SYGVNS. This CDR3 has 15 residues. The DNA of the CDR3 is TGTGCCAGCAGCGTTACGGGACAGTACACCGGGGAGCTGTTTTTT. As protein: CASSVTGQYTGELFF.

The genes are TRBV19 and TRBJ2-5, with 9 bases identical to TRBD2. Trimming cost V 2 bases and J 2 bases; bases outside gene matches: 3. Germline V lookup: CDR1 LNHDA, CDR2 SQIVND (reference sequence). CDR3 size: 15 residues. CDR3 DNA: TGTGCCAGTAGTATAACTAGCGGGTCACAAGAGACCCAGTACTTC. This codes for CASSITSGSQETQYF.

In DNA, the CDR3 is TGTGCCAGCAGCCAGGAGTCCGGGACAGGGGTTTTGGAGACCCAGTACTTC. Protein sequence: CASSQESGTGVLETQYF. This sequence joins TRBV4-2 and TRBJ2-5, with 10 nucleotides matching TRBD1. The CDR3 covers 17 residues. In germline, CDR1 is LGHNA, CDR2 YNFKEQ. With 3 bases clipped from V and 5 bases from J, the junction kept 12 bases outside the gene matches.

This clone was picked up one time. V and J are TRBV6-5 and TRBJ2-7; D unclear. CDR1 and CDR2 (germline): MNHEY, SVGAGI. There are 14 residues in the CDR3. V dropped 3 bases and J dropped 0 bases, with 9 bases sitting between them. The CDR3 nucleotides are TGTGCCAGCAGTTATGCGTCTAGCTCCTACGAGCAGTACTTC. Translated, it gives CASSYASSSYEQYF.

The CDR3 is CASGILSSGANVLTF. The CDR3 bases are TGTGCTAGTGGGATACTTTCCTCTGGGGCCAACGTCCTGACTTTC. The rearrangement links TRBV12-5 to TRBJ2-6; D ambiguous. Germline values: CDR1 LGHNT, CDR2 FRNRAP. The CDR3 loop spans 15 amino acids. V lost 6 bases to trimming and J lost 0 bases, with 9 bases between them.

The chain recombines TRBV9 with TRBJ2-1; D remains unclear. V lost 0 bases and J lost 4, with 8 bases in between. This CDR3 has 14 residues. The germline CDR1 and CDR2 sequences are SGDLS and YYNGEE. The CDR3 nucleotides are TGTGCCAGCAGCGTAGACTCAACGTACAATGAGCAGTTCTTC. The encoded protein is CASSVDSTYNEQFF.

J is TRBJ1-2 and V is TRBV9; 8 nucleotides line up with TRBD1. The V and J ends lost 3 bases and 7 bases, in that order; junction bases with no gene match: 8. Germline V gene lookup returns CDR1 SGDLS and CDR2 YYNGEE. The CDR3 totals 14 residues. The CDR3 DNA sequence: TGTGCCAGCAGCGCGAGGGGGACAGGAACTGGCTACACCTTC. It codes for CASSARGTGTGYTF. The whole variable domain, remainder taken from reference TRBV9 and TRBJ1-2, is DSGVTQTPKHLITATGQRVTLRCSPRSGDLSVYWYQQSLDQGLQFLIQYYNGEERAKGNILERFSAQQFPDLHSELNLSSLELGDSALYFCASSARGTGTGYTFGSGTRLTVV.

The rearrangement joins TRBV6-6 to TRBJ2-7; 8 nucleotides match TRBD2. V shed 6 bases and J 1 base; nucleotides not matched to a gene: 5. Germline V gene lookup returns CDR1 MNHNY and CDR2 SVGAGI (reference sequence). The CDR3 has 14 residues. The CDR3 sequence is CASSRGLGSYEQYF. The DNA for the CDR3 is TGTGCCAGCAGCCGGGGACTAGGATCCTACGAGCAGTACTTC.

This chain links TRBV5-1 with TRBJ1-4; TRBD1 agrees at 11 bases. The V segment lost 4 bases and the J segment 7 bases; nucleotides outside the gene matches: 6. The V gene's germline CDR1 is SGHRS and CDR2 YFSETQ. The CDR3 covers 15 residues. The DNA of the CDR3 is TGCGCCAGCAGCGGGGGACAGGGGGGGAGTGAAAAACTGTTTTTT. This codes for CASSGGQGGSEKLFF.

The genes are TRBV5-6 and TRBJ2-7, with 8 bases aligning to TRBD1. Germline CDR1 and CDR2: SGHDT and YYEEEE. The CDR3 runs to 14 residues. The J segment lost 5 bases and the V segment lost 0 bases, leaving 4 bases of the junction unmatched. CDR3 amino acids: CASSLGSGGNEQYF. The CDR3 DNA reads as TGTGCCAGCAGCTTGGGGTCAGGGGGCAACGAGCAGTACTTC.

The chain carries TRBV2 and TRBJ2-3, with TRBD2 as a possible D gene (6 bases). The CDR3 is 11 amino acids. The germline CDR1 and CDR2 sequences are SNHLY and FYNNEI. The ends were cut back, 9 bases at V and 4 bases at J, with 8 bases in the middle. DNA for the CDR3: TGTGCCAGTACGGGGGCAGATACGCAGTATTTT. Its protein product is CASTGADTQYF.

The rearrangement links TRBV7-3 to TRBJ2-5; no firm D call. V lost 8 bases and J 14 bases, leaving 21 bases between the germline ends. CDR3 length: 12 amino acids. Per germline, CDR1 SGHTA and CDR2 FQGTGA. The CDR3 nucleotides read TGTGCCAGCCTGTACCACCAGAACCAGTACTACTTC. Translated, it gives CASLYHQNQYYF. The whole variable domain, remainder taken from reference TRBV7-3 and TRBJ2-5, is GAGVSQTPSNKVTEKGKYVELRCDPISGHTALYWYRQSLGQGPEFLIYFQGTGAADDSGLPNDRFFAVRPEGSVSTLKIQRTERGDSAVYLCASLYHQNQYYFGPGTRLLVL.

This chain connects TRBV2 to TRBJ2-7; a possible D gene is TRBD1 (6 bases). The CDR3 extends over 13 amino acids. V was trimmed by 8 bases and J by 4 bases, leaving 15 bases between them. Germline V CDR1 and CDR2: SNHLY, FYNNEI. This CDR3 is CASSRDMPYEQYF. The CDR3 DNA sequence: TGTGCCAGCTCCCGGGACATGCCTTACGAGCAGTACTTC.

The chain recombines TRBV29-1 with TRBJ2-7; 8 bases agree with TRBD2. The CDR3 runs 14 residues. The junction had 10 bases not matched to a gene; V was cut back by 4 bases and J by 5 bases. Per germline, CDR1 SQVTM and CDR2 ANQGSEA. CDR3 sequence: CSVGRGGLGHEQYF. CDR3 DNA sequence: TGCAGCGTTGGGAGGGGGGGACTAGGACACGAGCAGTACTTC.

This sequence joins TRBV2 and TRBJ2-5; no clear D gene. The CDR3 runs to 14 residues. Germline CDR1 and CDR2: SNHLY and FYNNEI. Trimming pared 6 bases from V and 5 bases from J, leaving 16 bases between. In nucleotides, the CDR3 is TGTGCCAGCAGCGCCCCCCTAAACGGGGAGACCCAGTACTTC. This encodes CASSAPLNGETQYF.

This chain links TRBV18 with TRBJ2-1; the match to TRBD2 covers 11 bases. This CDR3 has 15 residues. Losses at the gene ends were 6 bases for V and 4 bases for J; bases not matched to a gene: 5. The germline V gene has CDR1 KGHSH and CDR2 LQKENI. CDR3 nucleotide sequence: TGTGCCAGCTCCCTGACTAGCGGGGTATACAATGAGCAGTTCTTC. This sequence encodes CASSLTSGVYNEQFF. The full variable domain, with the rest looked up from reference TRBV18 and TRBJ2-1, is NAGVMQNPRHLVRRRGQEARLRCSPMKGHSHVYWYRQLPEEGLKFMVYLQKENIIDESGMPKERFSAEFPKEGPSILRIQQVVRGDSAAYFCASSLTSGVYNEQFFGPGTRLTVL.

The V and J genes are TRBV4-2 and TRBJ2-3; the D gene is possibly TRBD2 (6 bases). The CDR3 loop spans 15 amino acids. V was shortened by 4 bases and J by 0 bases, with 11 bases between the two germline ends. Germline assignment: CDR1 LGHNA and CDR2 YNFKEQ. The CDR3 DNA reads as TGTGCCAGCAGCCCAGGGACTGGTAGCACAGATACGCAGTATTTT. Its translation: CASSPGTGSTDTQYF.

This clone was counted once. V gene TRBV11-3 combines with J gene TRBJ2-7, with D perhaps TRBD2 (6 bases). Trimming cost V 5 bases and J 5 bases, with 10 bases left between them. The length of the CDR3 is 12 residues. Germline V gene data show CDR1 as SGHNT and CDR2 as YENEEA. DNA for the CDR3: TGTGCCAGCAGCCGGACTATCAACGAGCAGTACTTC. Translated: CASSRTINEQYF.

The chain uses TRBV19 and TRBJ2-1; weak D call: TRBD1 (6 bases). This CDR3 is built from 16 residues. The V and J ends lost 5 bases and 7 bases respectively, with 21 bases between them. Germline CDR1 reads LNHDA; CDR2 reads SQIVND (reference sequence). The CDR3 DNA follows: TGTGCCAGTAGTCCCAGAAGGGGATCGGGACAAAATGAGCAGTTCTTC. Its protein product is CASSPRRGSGQNEQFF.

In this sample, this clone turned up once. V gene TRBV6-1 combines with J gene TRBJ1-3; D gene unclear. Between the trimmed V and J ends, which lost 3 bases and 2 bases, there was a span of 17 bases. The CDR3 length is 17 residues. Germline V gene sequence: CDR1 MNHNS, CDR2 SASEGT. The CDR3 here is CASSETYTRSPGNTIYF. CDR3 sequence (DNA): TGTGCCAGCAGTGAGACCTACACTAGGAGTCCTGGAAACACCATATATTTT.

This sequence joins TRBV10-3 and TRBJ2-3, with 8 bases fitting TRBD1. Germline V CDR1 and CDR2: ENHRY, SYGVKD. CDR3 length equals 15 residues. V shed 10 bases, J shed 4 bases, and the junction held 13 bases outside the gene matches. CDR3 nucleotides: TGTGCCAGCACGAGAGAAAGCAGGGGGCCAGATACGCAGTATTTT. Its translation: CASTRESRGPDTQYF.

The chain couples TRBV29-1 to TRBJ2-5; 7 bases are shared with TRBD2. With V trimmed by 0 bases and J by 5 bases, 9 bases remained unmatched. Germline V CDR1 and CDR2: SQVTM, ANQGSEA. CDR3 length: 15 residues. The CDR3 DNA reads TGCAGCGTTGAAGAGGGCGGGAGTGCCGTGGAGACCCAGTACTTC. This gives the protein CSVEEGGSAVETQYF. Drawing the rest from reference TRBV29-1 and TRBJ2-5, the complete variable domain is SAVISQKPSRDICQRGTSLTIQCQVDSQVTMMFWYRQQPGQSLTLIATANQGSEATYESGFVIDKFPISRPNLTFSTLTVSNMSPEDSSIYLCSVEEGGSAVETQYFGPGTRLLVL.

The genes are TRBV11-3 and TRBJ2-2; 9 positions agree with TRBD1. This CDR3 is built from 15 residues. V trimming: 5 bases; J trimming: 5 bases; junction bases outside the gene matches: 6. CDR1 is SGHNT, CDR2 YENEEA, per germline. The CDR3 loop is CASSQGQGWTGELFF. DNA of the CDR3: TGTGCCAGCAGCCAGGGACAGGGTTGGACCGGGGAGCTGTTTTTT.